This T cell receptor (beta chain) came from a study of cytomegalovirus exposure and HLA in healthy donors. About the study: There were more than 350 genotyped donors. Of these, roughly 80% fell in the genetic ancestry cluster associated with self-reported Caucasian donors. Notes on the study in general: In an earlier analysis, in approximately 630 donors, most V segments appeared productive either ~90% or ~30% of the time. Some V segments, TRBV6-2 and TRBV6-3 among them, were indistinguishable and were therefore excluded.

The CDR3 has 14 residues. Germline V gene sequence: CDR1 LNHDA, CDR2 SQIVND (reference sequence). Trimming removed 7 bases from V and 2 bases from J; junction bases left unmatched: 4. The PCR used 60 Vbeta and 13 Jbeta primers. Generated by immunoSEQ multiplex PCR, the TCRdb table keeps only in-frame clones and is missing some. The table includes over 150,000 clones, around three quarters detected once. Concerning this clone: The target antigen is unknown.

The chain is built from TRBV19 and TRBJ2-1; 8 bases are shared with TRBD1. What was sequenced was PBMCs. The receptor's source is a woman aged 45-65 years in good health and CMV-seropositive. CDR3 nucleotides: TGTGCCAGTACGGGACAGGTGACCTACAATGAGCAGTTCTTC. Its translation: CASTGQVTYNEQFF.